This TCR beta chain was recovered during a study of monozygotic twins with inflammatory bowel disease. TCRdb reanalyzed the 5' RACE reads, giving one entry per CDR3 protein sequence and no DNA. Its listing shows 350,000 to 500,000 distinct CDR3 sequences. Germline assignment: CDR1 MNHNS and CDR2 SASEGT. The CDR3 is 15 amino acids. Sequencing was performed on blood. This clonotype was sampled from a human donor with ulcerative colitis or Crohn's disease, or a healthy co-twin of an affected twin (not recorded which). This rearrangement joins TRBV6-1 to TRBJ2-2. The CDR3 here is CASSDLILNTGELFF.